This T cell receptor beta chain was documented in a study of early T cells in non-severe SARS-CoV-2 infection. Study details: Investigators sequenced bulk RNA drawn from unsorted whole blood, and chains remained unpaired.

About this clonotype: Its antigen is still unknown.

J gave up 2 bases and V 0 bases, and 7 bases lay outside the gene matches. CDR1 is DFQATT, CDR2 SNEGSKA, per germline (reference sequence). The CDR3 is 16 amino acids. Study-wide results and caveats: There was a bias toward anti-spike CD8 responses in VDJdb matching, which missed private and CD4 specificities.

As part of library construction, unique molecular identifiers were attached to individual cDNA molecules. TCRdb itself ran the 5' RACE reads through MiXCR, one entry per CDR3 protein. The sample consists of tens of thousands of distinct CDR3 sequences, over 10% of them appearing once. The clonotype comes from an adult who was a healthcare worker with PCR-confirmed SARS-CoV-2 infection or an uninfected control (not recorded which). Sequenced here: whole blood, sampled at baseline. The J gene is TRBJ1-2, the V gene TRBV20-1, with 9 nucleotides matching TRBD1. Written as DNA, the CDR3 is TGCAGTGCTAGAGATGGAAACAGGGGGCGAAACTATGGCTACACCTTC. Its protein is CSARDGNRGRNYGYTF.